This T cell receptor beta chain was recovered during a study of breast tumors, draining lymph nodes, adjacent tissues. General study findings and limits: Luminal-like breast cancer showed significantly higher tumor–nontumor repertoire similarity than basal-like.

This clonotype was detected ten times or more. Its antigen is still unknown. The germline V gene encodes CDR1 MNHEY and CDR2 SVGEGT. V was clipped by 10 bases and J by 7 bases, with 17 bases between them. This CDR3 is built from 14 residues. Breast cancer patients provided tissue from their axillary draining lymph nodes. TCRdb itself ran the multiplex PCR reads through MiXCR, one entry per CDR3 protein. There are tens of thousands of distinct CDR3 sequences in the sample; more than 25% occur only once, and 8% to 9% lies in the top ten. The V and J genes are TRBV6-2 or TRBV6-3 and TRBJ1-6; no clear D gene. This TCR derives from a female donor with breast cancer. Some clones in this sample may be carry-over from other donors' samples. The sequenced material came from axillary lymph node tissue. The CDR3 loop reads CATLRERTNSPLHF. CDR3 nucleotide sequence: TGTGCCACCCTGCGGGAGAGGACCAATTCACCCCTCCACTTT.